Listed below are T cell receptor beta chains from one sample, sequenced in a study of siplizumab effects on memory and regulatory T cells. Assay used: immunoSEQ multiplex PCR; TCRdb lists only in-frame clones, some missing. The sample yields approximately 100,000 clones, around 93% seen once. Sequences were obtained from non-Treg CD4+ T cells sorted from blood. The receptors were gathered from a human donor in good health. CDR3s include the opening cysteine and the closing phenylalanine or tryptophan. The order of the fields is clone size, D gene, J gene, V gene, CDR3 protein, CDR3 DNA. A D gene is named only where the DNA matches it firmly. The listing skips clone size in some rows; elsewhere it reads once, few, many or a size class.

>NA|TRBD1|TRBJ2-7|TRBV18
CASSPGQKYEQYF
TGTGCCAGCTCACCGGGACAGAAATACGAGCAGTACTTC
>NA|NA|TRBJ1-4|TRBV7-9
CASSPARNTNEKLFF
TGTGCCAGCAGCCCCGCACGAAACACTAATGAAAAACTGTTTTTT
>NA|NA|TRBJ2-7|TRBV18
CASSPPARVGYEQYF
TGTGCCAGCTCACCACCCGCGCGGGTGGGGTACGAGCAGTACTTC
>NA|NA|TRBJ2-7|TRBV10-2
CASSVTTYEQYF
TGCGCCAGCAGTGTCACTACCTACGAGCAGTACTTC
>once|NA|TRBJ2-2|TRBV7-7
CASSPQDTGELFF
TGTGCCAGCAGTCCCCAGGACACCGGGGAGCTGTTTTTT
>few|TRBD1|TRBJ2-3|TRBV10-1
CASSDGTGGADTQYF
TGCGCCAGCAGTGACGGGACAGGGGGGGCAGATACGCAGTATTTT
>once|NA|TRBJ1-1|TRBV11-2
CASSLPRVGAFF
TGTGCCAGCAGCTTACCGCGGGTAGGCGCTTTCTTT
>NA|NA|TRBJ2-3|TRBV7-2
CASSPNALYDTQYF
TGTGCCAGCAGCCCAAACGCCCTCTACGATACGCAGTATTTT
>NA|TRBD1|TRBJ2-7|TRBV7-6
CASSSMDRGFYEQYF
TGTGCCAGCAGCTCCATGGACAGGGGGTTCTACGAGCAGTACTTC
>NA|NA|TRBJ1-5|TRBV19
CASSQYSNQPQHF
TGTGCCAGTAGTCAGTATAGCAATCAGCCCCAGCATTTT
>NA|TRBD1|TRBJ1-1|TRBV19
CASSPTTGALNTEAFF
TGTGCCAGTAGCCCAACGACAGGGGCCTTGAACACTGAAGCTTTCTTT
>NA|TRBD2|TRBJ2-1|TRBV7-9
CASSLGTSGAEQFF
TGTGCCAGCAGCTTAGGCACTAGCGGGGCCGAGCAGTTCTTC
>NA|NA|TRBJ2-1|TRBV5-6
CASSLTHANEQFF
TGTGCCAGCAGCTTGACACACGCCAATGAGCAGTTCTTC
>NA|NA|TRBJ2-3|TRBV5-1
CASSLERGEGTDTQYF
TGCGCCAGCAGCTTGGAACGGGGAGAGGGCACAGATACGCAGTATTTT
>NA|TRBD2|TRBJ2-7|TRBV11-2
CASSSGGNEQYF
TGTGCCAGCAGCTCGGGGGGGAACGAGCAGTACTTC
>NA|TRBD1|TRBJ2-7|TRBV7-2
CASSLAGTDSTYEQYF
TGTGCCAGCAGCCTTGCCGGGACAGACTCTACCTACGAGCAGTACTTC
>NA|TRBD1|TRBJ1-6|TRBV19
CASSTQGMENSPLHF
TGTGCCAGTAGTACACAGGGGATGGAGAATTCACCCCTCCACTTT
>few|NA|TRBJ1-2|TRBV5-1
CASSLTMDREGYTF
TGCGCCAGCAGCTTAACCATGGACAGAGAGGGCTACACCTTC